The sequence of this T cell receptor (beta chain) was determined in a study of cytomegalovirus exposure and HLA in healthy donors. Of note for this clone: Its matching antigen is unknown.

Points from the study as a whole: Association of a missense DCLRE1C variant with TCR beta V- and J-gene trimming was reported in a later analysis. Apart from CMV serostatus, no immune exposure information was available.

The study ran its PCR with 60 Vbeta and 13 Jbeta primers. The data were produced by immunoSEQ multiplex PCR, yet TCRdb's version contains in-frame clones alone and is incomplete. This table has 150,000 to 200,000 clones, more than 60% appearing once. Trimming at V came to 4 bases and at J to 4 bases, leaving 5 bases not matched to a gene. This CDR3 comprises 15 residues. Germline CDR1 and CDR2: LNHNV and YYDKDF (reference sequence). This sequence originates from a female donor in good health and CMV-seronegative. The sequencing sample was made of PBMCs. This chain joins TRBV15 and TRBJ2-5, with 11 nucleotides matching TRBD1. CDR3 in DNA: TGTGCCACCAGCATAGGACAGGGGGCCGGAGAGACCCAGTACTTC. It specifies CATSIGQGAGETQYF.